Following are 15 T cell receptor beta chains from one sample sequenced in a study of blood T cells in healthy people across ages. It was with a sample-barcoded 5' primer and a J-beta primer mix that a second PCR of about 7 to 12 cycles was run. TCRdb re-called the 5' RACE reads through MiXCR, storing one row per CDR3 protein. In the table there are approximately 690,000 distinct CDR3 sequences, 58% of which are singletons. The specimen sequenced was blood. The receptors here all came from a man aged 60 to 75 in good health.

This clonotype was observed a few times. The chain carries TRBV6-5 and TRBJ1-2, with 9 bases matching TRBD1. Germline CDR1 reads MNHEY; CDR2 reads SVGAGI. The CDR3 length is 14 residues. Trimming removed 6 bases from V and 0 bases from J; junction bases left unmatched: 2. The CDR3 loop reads CASRRQGANYGYTF. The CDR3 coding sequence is TGTGCCAGCAGGCGACAGGGGGCTAACTATGGCTACACCTTC.

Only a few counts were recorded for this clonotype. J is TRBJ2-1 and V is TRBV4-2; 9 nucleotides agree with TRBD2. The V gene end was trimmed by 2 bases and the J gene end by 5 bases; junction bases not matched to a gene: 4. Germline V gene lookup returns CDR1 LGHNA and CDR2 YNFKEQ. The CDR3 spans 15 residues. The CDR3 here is CASSQLAGRDNEQFF. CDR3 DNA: TGTGCCAGCAGCCAACTAGCGGGACGCGACAATGAGCAGTTCTTC.

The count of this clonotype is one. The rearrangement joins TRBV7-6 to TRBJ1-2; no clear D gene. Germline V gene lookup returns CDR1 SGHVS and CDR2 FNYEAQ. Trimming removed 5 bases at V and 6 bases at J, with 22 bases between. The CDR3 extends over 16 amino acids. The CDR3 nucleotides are TGTGCCAGCAGCCCGGAAGTGTCGGACCTCTCCAATGGCTACACCTTC. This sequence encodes CASSPEVSDLSNGYTF. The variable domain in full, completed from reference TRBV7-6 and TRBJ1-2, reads GAGVSQSPRYKVTKRGQDVALRCDPISGHVSLYWYRQALGQGPEFLTYFNYEAQQDKSGLPNDRFSAERPEGSISTLTIQRTEQRDSAMYRCASSPEVSDLSNGYTFGSGTRLTVV.

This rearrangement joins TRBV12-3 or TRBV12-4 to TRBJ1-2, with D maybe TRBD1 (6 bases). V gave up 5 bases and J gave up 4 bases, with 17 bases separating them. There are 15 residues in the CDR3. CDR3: CASSPQMRGGYGYTF. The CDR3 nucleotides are TGTGCCAGCAGTCCCCAAATGAGGGGGGGCTATGGCTACACCTTC.

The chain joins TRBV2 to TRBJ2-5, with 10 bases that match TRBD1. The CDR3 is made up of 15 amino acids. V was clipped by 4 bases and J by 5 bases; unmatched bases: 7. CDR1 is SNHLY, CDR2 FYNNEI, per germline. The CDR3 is CASSAVTGGRETQYF. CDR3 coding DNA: TGTGCCAGCAGTGCGGTGACAGGGGGCAGGGAGACCCAGTACTTC.

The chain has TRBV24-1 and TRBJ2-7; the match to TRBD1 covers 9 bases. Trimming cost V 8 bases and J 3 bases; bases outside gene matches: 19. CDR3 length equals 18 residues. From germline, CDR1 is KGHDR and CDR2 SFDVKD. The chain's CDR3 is CATIRTGDRDNFCYEQYF. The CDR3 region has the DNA TGTGCCACCATACGCACCGGGGACAGGGACAATTTTTGCTACGAGCAGTACTTC.

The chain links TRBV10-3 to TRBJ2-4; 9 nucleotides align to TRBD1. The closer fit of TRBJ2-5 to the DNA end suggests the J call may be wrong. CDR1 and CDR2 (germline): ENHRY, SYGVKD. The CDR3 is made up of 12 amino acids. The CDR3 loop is CAVQGAGETQYF. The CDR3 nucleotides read TGTGCCGTACAGGGGGCAGGAGAGACCCAGTACTTC.

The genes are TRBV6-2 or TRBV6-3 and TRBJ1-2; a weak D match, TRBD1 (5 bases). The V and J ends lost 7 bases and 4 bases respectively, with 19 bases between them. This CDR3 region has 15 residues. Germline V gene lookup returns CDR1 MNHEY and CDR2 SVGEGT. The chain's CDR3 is CASIRKTQDTYGYTF. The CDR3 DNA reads TGTGCCAGCATAAGGAAAACACAGGACACCTATGGCTACACCTTC.

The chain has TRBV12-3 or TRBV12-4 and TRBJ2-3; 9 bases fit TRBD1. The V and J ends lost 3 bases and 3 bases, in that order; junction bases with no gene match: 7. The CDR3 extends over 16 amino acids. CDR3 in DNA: TGTGCCAGCAGTTTTAGAACAGGGGGCATAACAGATACGCAGTATTTT. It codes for CASSFRTGGITDTQYF.

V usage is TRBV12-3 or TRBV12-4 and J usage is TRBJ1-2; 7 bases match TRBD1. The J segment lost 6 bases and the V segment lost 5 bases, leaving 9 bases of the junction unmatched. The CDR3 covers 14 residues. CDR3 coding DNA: TGTGCCAGCAGTCGGCGACAGGGAAGTGATGGCTACACCTTC. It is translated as CASSRRQGSDGYTF.

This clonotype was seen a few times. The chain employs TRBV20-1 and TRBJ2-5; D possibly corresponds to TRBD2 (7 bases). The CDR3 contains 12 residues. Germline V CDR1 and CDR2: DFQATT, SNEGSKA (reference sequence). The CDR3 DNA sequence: TGCAGCCCGCTAGGGGGGGATGAGACCCAGTACTTC. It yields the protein CSPLGGDETQYF.

CDR3 sequence (DNA): TGTGCCAGCAGTTTACAGGGGGCTCTAACAGATACGCAGTATTTT. Translated: CASSLQGALTDTQYF. This sequence joins TRBV27 and TRBJ2-3; 8 nucleotides align to TRBD1. The CDR3 spans 15 residues. J gave up 3 bases and V 2 bases, and 4 bases lay outside the gene matches. From germline, CDR1 is MNHEY and CDR2 SMNVEV (reference sequence).

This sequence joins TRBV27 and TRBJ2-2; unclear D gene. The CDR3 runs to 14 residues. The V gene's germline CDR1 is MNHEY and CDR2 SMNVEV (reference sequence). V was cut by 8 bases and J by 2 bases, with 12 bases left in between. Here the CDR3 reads CASQRTFNTGELFF. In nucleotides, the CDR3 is TGTGCCAGCCAGAGGACCTTTAACACCGGGGAGCTGTTTTTT.

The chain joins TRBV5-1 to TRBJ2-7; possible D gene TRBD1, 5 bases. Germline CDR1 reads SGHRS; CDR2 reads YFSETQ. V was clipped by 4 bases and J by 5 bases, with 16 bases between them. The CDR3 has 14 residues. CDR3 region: CASSVGWQDNEQYF. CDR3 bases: TGCGCCAGCAGCGTGGGTTGGCAGGACAACGAGCAGTACTTC.

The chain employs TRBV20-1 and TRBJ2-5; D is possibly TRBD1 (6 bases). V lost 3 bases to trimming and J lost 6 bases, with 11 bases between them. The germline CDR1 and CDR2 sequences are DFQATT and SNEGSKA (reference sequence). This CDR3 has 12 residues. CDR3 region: CSARVGGKTQYF. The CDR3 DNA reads TGCAGTGCTAGGGTAGGGGGAAAGACCCAGTACTTC.